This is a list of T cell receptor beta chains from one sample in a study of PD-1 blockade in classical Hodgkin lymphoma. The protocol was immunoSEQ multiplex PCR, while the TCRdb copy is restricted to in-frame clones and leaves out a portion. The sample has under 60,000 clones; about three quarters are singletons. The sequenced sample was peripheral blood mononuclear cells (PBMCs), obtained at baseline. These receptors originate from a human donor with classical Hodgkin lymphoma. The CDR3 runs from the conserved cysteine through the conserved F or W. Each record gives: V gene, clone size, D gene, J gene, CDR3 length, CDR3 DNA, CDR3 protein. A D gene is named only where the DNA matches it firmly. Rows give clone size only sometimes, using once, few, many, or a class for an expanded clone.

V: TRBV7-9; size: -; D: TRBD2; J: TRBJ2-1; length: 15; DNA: TGTGCCAGCATCCTTACCGGACTAGGCGAGAATGAGCAGTTCTTC; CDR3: CASILTGLGENEQFF
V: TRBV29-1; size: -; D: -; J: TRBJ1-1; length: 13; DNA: TGCAGCGCCGCGGAGGGGTGGGCCACTGAAGCTTTCTTT; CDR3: CSAAEGWATEAFF
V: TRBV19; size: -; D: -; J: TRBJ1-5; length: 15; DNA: TGTGCCAGCAACCACCAGGGTTATAGCAATCAGCCCCAGCATTTT; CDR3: CASNHQGYSNQPQHF
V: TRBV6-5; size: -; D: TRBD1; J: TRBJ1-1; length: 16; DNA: TGTGCCAGCAGTTACTCAGGCCGGGACAGTAAGACTGAAGCTTTCTTT; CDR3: CASSYSGRDSKTEAFF
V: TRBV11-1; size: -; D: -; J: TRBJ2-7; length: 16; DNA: TGTGCCAGCAGCTTAAACGAGGTTCCCCAGGTTCACGAGCAGTACTTC; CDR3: CASSLNEVPQVHEQYF
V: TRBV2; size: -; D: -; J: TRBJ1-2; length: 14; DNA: TGTGCCAGCAGTGGGGGACATACCAACTATGGCTACACCTTC; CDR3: CASSGGHTNYGYTF
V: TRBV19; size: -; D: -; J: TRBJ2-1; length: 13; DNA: TGTGCCAGTAGAAGGGACGGTGAGAATGAGCAGTTCTTC; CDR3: CASRRDGENEQFF
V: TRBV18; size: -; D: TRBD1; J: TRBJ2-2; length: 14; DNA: TGTGCCAGCTCTTCGGGACAGGCGGCCGGGGAGCTGTTTTTT; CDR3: CASSSGQAAGELFF
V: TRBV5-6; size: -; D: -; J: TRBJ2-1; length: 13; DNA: TGTGCCAGCAGCTGGGACTCGGCCAATGAGCAGTTCTTC; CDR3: CASSWDSANEQFF
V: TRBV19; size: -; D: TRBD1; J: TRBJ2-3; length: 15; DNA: TGTGCCAGTAGGATTCAGGGGGCGAGCACAGATACGCAGTATTTT; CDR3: CASRIQGASTDTQYF
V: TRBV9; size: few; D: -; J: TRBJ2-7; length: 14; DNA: TGTGCCAGCAGCGCCGGGACACCGACCTACGAGCAGTACTTC; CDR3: CASSAGTPTYEQYF
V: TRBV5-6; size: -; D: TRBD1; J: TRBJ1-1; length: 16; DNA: TGTGCCAGCAGCTTGTCAGGGGGCGCGGGGTACACTGAAGCTTTCTTT; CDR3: CASSLSGGAGYTEAFF
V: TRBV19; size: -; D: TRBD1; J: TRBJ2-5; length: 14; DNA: TGTGCCAGTAGTATGACAGGGGGCAAAGAGACCCAGTACTTC; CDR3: CASSMTGGKETQYF
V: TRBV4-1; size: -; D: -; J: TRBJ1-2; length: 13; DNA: TGCGCCAGCAGCCAAGATCTCGGGGATGGCTACACCTTC; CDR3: CASSQDLGDGYTF
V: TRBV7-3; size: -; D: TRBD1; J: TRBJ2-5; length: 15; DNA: TGTGCCAGCACCGTACGGGACAGGGATCAAGAGACCCAGTACTTC; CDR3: CASTVRDRDQETQYF